This record looks at one TCR beta chain sequence and its context. Its target is unknown. The data were taken from a study of PD-1 blockade in classical Hodgkin lymphoma. Study-level results: By cycle point C4D1, TCR diversity had risen significantly in CD4+ cells (but not CD8+ cells). What drove the repertoire differences, possibly disease activity or prior therapy, has not been defined. Reports described newly diagnosed patients as having lower baseline TCR diversity than healthy donors.

The protocol was immunoSEQ multiplex PCR, while the TCRdb copy is restricted to in-frame clones and leaves out a portion. The data show roughly 30,000 clones, with around 80% seen just once and around 0.85% held by the top ten. Time point specified: cycle 4 day 1 (C4D1), after five to seven weeks of nivolumab. Every patient experienced relapse after autologous stem cell transplantation, and brentuximab vedotin exposure varied. Purified CD4+ T cells were obtained from thawed PBMCs through magnetic negative selection. Best outcomes ranged across complete response, partial response and progressive disease. This clonotype originated in a human donor with classical Hodgkin lymphoma. Material: CD4+ T cells from blood, obtained before the fourth cycle of nivolumab.

The CDR3 DNA follows: TGTGCCACCAGCAGAGTCGTGCCCTCTGGAAACACCATATATTTT. This encodes CATSRVVPSGNTIYF. V is TRBV15 and J is TRBJ1-3; D is unresolved. Trimming shortened V by 1 base and J by 0 bases, and 7 bases separated the two germline ends. The CDR3 loop spans 15 amino acids. The V gene's germline CDR1 is LNHNV and CDR2 YYDKDF (reference sequence).